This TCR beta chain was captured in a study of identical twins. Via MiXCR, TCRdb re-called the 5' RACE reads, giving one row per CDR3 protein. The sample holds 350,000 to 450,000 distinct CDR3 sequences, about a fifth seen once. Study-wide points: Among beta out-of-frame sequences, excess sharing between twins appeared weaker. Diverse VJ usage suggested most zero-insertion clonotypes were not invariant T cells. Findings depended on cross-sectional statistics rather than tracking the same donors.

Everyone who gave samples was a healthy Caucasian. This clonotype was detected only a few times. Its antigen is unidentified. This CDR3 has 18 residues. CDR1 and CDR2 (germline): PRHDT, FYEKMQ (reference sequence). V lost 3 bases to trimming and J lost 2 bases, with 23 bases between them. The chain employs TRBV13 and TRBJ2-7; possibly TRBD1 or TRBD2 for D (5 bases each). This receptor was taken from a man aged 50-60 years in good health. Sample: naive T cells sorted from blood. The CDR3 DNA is TGTGCCAGCAGCTTTTTATCGACGTTTCGGGACCGAACCTACGAGCAGTACTTC. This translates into CASSFLSTFRDRTYEQYF.